The rows below give T cell receptor beta chains drawn from one sample of a study of cytomegalovirus exposure and HLA in healthy donors. Profiled with immunoSEQ multiplex PCR; TCRdb holds only in-frame clones, not every one. The repertoire holds about 170,000 clones, with around 78% as singletons. The sequenced sample was PBMCs. These TCRs come from a woman in her twenties or thirties in good health and CMV-seropositive. Each CDR3 is given without its conserved first and last residue. Fields, in order: J gene, D gene, V gene, CDR3 length, CDR3 protein. A D gene is named only where the DNA matches it firmly.

J: TRBJ1-5; D: NA; V: TRBV7-8; length: 15; CDR3: ASSFKPTVYSNQPQH
J: TRBJ2-7; D: NA; V: TRBV27; length: 12; CDR3: ASGSAGLTYEQY
J: TRBJ2-7; D: TRBD2; V: TRBV5-4; length: 12; CDR3: ASSLGGGIYEQY
J: TRBJ2-7; D: TRBD1; V: TRBV28; length: 13; CDR3: ASSRGQGAPYEQY
J: TRBJ2-3; D: TRBD2; V: TRBV5-6; length: 14; CDR3: ASSPGTSGGTDTQY
J: TRBJ2-1; D: TRBD2; V: TRBV7-8; length: 13; CDR3: ASRRASGGAGEQF
J: TRBJ2-1; D: NA; V: TRBV28; length: 11; CDR3: ASSPGGLNEQF
J: TRBJ1-2; D: NA; V: TRBV7-2; length: 12; CDR3: ASSLGTALYGYT
J: TRBJ1-2; D: NA; V: TRBV11-2; length: 12; CDR3: ASSRVGGAGGYT
J: TRBJ2-7; D: TRBD2; V: TRBV4-3; length: 16; CDR3: ASSQEATSGGSSYEQY
J: TRBJ2-7; D: TRBD2; V: TRBV19; length: 13; CDR3: ASSISSGRWSEQY
J: TRBJ2-5; D: TRBD1; V: TRBV14; length: 13; CDR3: ASSHGTARGETQY
J: TRBJ1-2; D: NA; V: TRBV6-5; length: 10; CDR3: ASSPGAYGYT
J: TRBJ1-2; D: NA; V: TRBV5-5; length: 11; CDR3: ASSLEGMRGYT
J: TRBJ1-5; D: NA; V: TRBV28; length: 12; CDR3: ASSLPGVGQPQH
J: TRBJ2-7; D: NA; V: TRBV28; length: 15; CDR3: ASSLTGRGVGSYEQY
J: TRBJ2-7; D: TRBD1; V: TRBV5-4; length: 14; CDR3: ASSLAQAGGFYEQY
J: TRBJ1-2; D: TRBD1; V: TRBV4-1; length: 11; CDR3: ASSPGQGYGYT
J: TRBJ2-1; D: NA; V: TRBV28; length: 12; CDR3: ASSRGPQVNEQF
J: TRBJ1-3; D: NA; V: TRBV30; length: 12; CDR3: AWSHPGSLDTIY
J: TRBJ1-1; D: NA; V: TRBV4-3; length: 12; CDR3: ASSQEEGTTEAF
J: TRBJ1-1; D: TRBD1; V: TRBV2; length: 15; CDR3: ASSETKTGFGITEAF
J: TRBJ2-1; D: NA; V: TRBV10-2; length: 13; CDR3: ASQAHSDSDNEQF
J: TRBJ2-1; D: NA; V: TRBV7-2; length: 14; CDR3: ASSLAVGPSYNEQF
J: TRBJ2-2; D: NA; V: TRBV30; length: 13; CDR3: AWSWGGPLPRELF
J: TRBJ2-5; D: TRBD1; V: TRBV12-5; length: 12; CDR3: ASGFEGAFETQY
J: TRBJ1-2; D: NA; V: TRBV28; length: 10; CDR3: ASSWRNYGYT
J: TRBJ2-5; D: NA; V: TRBV7-2; length: 11; CDR3: ASNPSSDETQY
J: TRBJ2-2; D: NA; V: TRBV5-1; length: 12; CDR3: ASTHEKATGELF
J: TRBJ2-5; D: NA; V: TRBV7-2; length: 13; CDR3: ASSAQGLVGETQY
J: TRBJ2-1; D: NA; V: TRBV9; length: 13; CDR3: ASSVAGLRTDEQF
J: TRBJ2-1; D: TRBD2; V: TRBV9; length: 13; CDR3: ASSVSGSYYNEQF
J: TRBJ2-7; D: NA; V: TRBV9; length: 11; CDR3: ASSVGGHYEQY
J: TRBJ2-7; D: NA; V: TRBV13; length: 9; CDR3: ASSFSSEQY
J: TRBJ2-7; D: TRBD1; V: TRBV27; length: 12; CDR3: ASSAGTGAYEQY
J: TRBJ2-1; D: TRBD2; V: TRBV28; length: 17; CDR3: ASSLVGTSGGWTYNEQF
J: TRBJ1-1; D: TRBD1; V: TRBV30; length: 12; CDR3: AWRIQGSGTEAF
J: TRBJ2-7; D: TRBD2; V: TRBV15; length: 13; CDR3: ATSPWGGTSYEQY
J: TRBJ2-7; D: NA; V: TRBV18; length: 10; CDR3: ASSRGAYEQY
J: TRBJ1-2; D: NA; V: TRBV21-1; length: 16; CDR3: ASSKVGGTGTLFYGYT
J: TRBJ2-2; D: NA; V: TRBV13; length: 14; CDR3: ASSRPGTQGTGELF